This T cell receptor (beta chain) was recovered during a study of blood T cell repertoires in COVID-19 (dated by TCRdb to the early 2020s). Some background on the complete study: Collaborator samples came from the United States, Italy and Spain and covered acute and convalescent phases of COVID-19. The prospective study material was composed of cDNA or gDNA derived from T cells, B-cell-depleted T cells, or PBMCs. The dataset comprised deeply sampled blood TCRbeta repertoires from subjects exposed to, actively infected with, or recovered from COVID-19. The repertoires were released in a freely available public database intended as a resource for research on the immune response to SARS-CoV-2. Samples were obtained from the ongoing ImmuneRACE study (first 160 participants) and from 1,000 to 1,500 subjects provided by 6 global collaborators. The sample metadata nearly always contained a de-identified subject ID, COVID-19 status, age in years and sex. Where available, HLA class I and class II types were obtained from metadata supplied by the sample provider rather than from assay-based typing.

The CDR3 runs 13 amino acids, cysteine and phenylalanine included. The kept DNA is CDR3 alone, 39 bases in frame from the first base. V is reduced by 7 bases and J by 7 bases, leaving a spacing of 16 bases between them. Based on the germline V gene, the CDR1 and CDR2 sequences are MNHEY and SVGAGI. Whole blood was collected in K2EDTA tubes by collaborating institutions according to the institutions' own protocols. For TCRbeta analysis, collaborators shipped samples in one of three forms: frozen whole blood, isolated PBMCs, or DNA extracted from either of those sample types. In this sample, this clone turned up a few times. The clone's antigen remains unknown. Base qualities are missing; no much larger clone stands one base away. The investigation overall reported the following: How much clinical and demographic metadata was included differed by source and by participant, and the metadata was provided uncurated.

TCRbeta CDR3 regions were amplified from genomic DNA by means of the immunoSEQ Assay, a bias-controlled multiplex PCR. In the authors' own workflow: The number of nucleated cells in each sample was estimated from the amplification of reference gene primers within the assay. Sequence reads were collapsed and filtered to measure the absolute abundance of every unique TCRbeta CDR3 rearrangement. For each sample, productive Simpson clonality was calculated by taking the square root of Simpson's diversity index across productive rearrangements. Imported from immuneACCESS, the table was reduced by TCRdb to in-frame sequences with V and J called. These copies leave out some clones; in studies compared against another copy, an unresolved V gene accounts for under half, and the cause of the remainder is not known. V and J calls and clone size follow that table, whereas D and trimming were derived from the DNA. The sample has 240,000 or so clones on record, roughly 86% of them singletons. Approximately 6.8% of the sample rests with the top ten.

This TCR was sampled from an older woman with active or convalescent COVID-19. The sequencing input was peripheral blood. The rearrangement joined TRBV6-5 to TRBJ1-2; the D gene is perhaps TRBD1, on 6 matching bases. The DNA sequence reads TGTGCCAGCACCGCATGGAGAGGGGGTGGCTACACCTTC. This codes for CASTAWRGGGYTF.